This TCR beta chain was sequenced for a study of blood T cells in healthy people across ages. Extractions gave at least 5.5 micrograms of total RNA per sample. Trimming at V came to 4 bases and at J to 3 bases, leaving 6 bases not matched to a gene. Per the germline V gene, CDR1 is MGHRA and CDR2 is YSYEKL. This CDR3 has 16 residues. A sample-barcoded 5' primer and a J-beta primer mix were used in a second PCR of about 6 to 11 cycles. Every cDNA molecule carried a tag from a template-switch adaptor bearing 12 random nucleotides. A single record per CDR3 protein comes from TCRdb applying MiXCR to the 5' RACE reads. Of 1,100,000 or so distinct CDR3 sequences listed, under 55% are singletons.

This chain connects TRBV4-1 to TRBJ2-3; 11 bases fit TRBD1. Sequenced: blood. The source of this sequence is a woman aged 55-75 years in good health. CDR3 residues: CASSPDRGRSTDTQYF. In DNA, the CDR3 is TGCGCCAGCAGCCCGGACAGGGGGCGTTCGACAGATACGCAGTATTTT.